Below, 20 T cell receptor beta chains from the same sample are listed, as sequenced in a study of CD8+ T cells in alopecia areata (dated by TCRdb to 2016 to 2019). The time point label, read with the paper, signifies: about 4 weeks on oral tofacitinib. This specimen's treatment or condition label, interpreted: oral pan-JAK inhibitor, 5-10 mg twice daily. Libraries were built with the immunoSEQ multiplex PCR assay. RNA was extracted from all samples and reverse transcribed into cDNA as template for TCR sequencing. Held by TCRdb, this immuneACCESS table contains in-frame sequences only and omits some clones. Under half of the omission traces to an unresolved V gene where checked; the cause of the rest is unknown. The sample records 110,000 or so clones, about three fifths of which are singletons. The ten largest clones add up to more than 25% of the sample. The sequencing used CD8+ T cells sorted from blood, collected at week 4, from a patient treated with tofacitinib. These receptors all stem from a human donor with alopecia areata.

This clone was counted a few times. V usage is TRBV29-1 and J usage is TRBJ2-1; 8 nucleotides line up with TRBD2. CDR1 and CDR2 from the germline V gene are SQVTM and ANQGSEA. J lost 0 bases, V lost 3 bases, and 4 bases had no gene match. This CDR3 has 15 amino acids. The CDR3 region has the DNA TGCAGCGTTGACCCCGGGACTAGCTCCTACAATGAGCAGTTCTTC. It is translated as CSVDPGTSSYNEQFF.

Remarks on this clone: At one boundary the junction diverges from the germline segment, which might be a read error. The V gene is TRBV27, the J gene TRBJ1-6; possibly TRBD1 for D (5 bases). CDR1 and CDR2 from the germline V gene are MNHEY and SMNVEV (reference sequence). CDR3 length equals 17 residues. CDR3 protein: CVSSLGDGIAPTSPLHF. The CDR3 DNA reads TGTGTCAGCAGTTTGGGGGACGGTATTGCACCGACCTCACCCCTCCACTTT.

The rearrangement links TRBV7-9 to TRBJ2-1, with D perhaps matching TRBD1 (6 bases). V lost 2 bases to trimming and J lost 0 bases, with 8 bases between them. The CDR3 sequence is 15 residues long. Germline CDR1 and CDR2: SEHNR and FQNEAQ (reference sequence). CDR3 residues: CASSLQGSSYNEQFF. CDR3 sequence (DNA): TGTGCCAGCAGCTTACAGGGGAGCTCCTACAATGAGCAGTTCTTC.

The V and J genes are TRBV7-2 and TRBJ1-5; no definite D call. CDR1 is SGHTA, CDR2 FQGNSA, per germline. There are 14 residues in the CDR3. The V end lost 4 bases, the J end lost 6 bases, and 13 bases lay between the germline ends. The CDR3 DNA sequence: TGTGCCAGCAGCTCCCGATGGGTTAGTCAGCCCCAGCATTTT. This encodes CASSSRWVSQPQHF.

The chain is built from TRBV5-1 and TRBJ2-5, with 7 bases lining up with TRBD1. Looked up from germline, CDR1 is SGHRS and CDR2 is YFSETQ. This CDR3 has 13 residues. The V segment lost 5 bases and the J segment 2 bases; nucleotides outside the gene matches: 3. DNA for the CDR3: TGCGCCAGCAGACCGGACAGGCAAGAGACCCAGTACTTC. This translates into CASRPDRQETQYF.

This clone has more than one count but fewer than ten. The rearrangement links TRBV29-1 to TRBJ1-2; 8 bases map to TRBD1. The germline CDR1 and CDR2 sequences are SQVTM and ANQGSEA. There are 11 residues in the CDR3. J was trimmed by 4 bases and V by 7 bases; bases with no gene match: 2. CDR3 bases: TGCAGCGCCGGGACAGGCTATGGCTACACCTTC. Translating it yields CSAGTGYGYTF.

This chain connects TRBV30 to TRBJ1-2; the match to TRBD1 covers 8 bases. The V gene's germline CDR1 is GTSNPN and CDR2 SVGIG (reference sequence). The CDR3 contains 14 residues. Trimming took 0 bases from V and 4 from J; bases not matched to a gene: 4. The CDR3 DNA reads as TGTGCCTGGAGTGTGGACAGGGCGGTCTATGGCTACACCTTC. Translating gives CAWSVDRAVYGYTF.

The genes are TRBV30 and TRBJ2-1; TRBD1 might be the D (7 bases). V gave up 0 bases and J gave up 7 bases, with 16 bases separating them. CDR3 length equals 15 residues. Germline assignment: CDR1 GTSNPN and CDR2 SVGIG (reference sequence). The CDR3 here is CAWSVLEGAYNEQFF. The CDR3 region has the DNA TGTGCCTGGAGTGTACTGGAGGGGGCGTATAATGAGCAGTTCTTC.

V and J are TRBV7-2 and TRBJ2-5; weak D call: TRBD1 (5 bases). The V end lost 4 bases, the J end lost 1 base, and 16 bases lay between the germline ends. CDR1 is SGHTA, CDR2 FQGNSA, per germline. This CDR3 has 16 residues. The CDR3 DNA reads TGTGCCAGCAGCTCCAACCCCAGGGATCTCCAAGAGACCCAGTACTTC. This sequence encodes CASSSNPRDLQETQYF.

The chain links TRBV4-1 to TRBJ2-7; 7 bases are a match to TRBD1. Germline V gives CDR1 MGHRA, CDR2 YSYEKL. V shed 0 bases and J 5 bases; nucleotides not matched to a gene: 1. There are 13 residues in the CDR3. CDR3 bases: TGCGCCAGCAGCCAAGAACAGGGGAACGAGCAGTACTTC. It is translated as CASSQEQGNEQYF.

The chain has TRBV5-1 and TRBJ2-7, with 10 positions matching TRBD1. V shed 4 bases, J shed 2 bases, and the junction held 0 bases outside the gene matches. This CDR3 is built from 13 residues. Germline V gene lookup returns CDR1 SGHRS and CDR2 YFSETQ. CDR3 DNA: TGCGCCAGCAGCGGACAGGGGGCCTACGAGCAGTACTTC. It specifies CASSGQGAYEQYF.

This clone was counted only a few times. The chain carries TRBV5-4 and TRBJ2-5; TRBD2 might be the D (6 bases). The CDR3 extends over 13 amino acids. Trimming removed 6 bases at V and 4 bases at J, with 13 bases between. Germline V gene sequence: CDR1 SGHNT, CDR2 YYREEE (reference sequence). This CDR3 is CASTEEGTETQYF. Written as DNA, the CDR3 is TGTGCCAGCACAGAGGAGGGAACAGAGACCCAGTACTTC.

This clone came up once. This rearrangement joins TRBV5-6 to TRBJ1-2, with D tentatively TRBD1 (5 bases). The CDR3 runs 13 residues. From germline, CDR1 is SGHDT and CDR2 YYEEEE. Deletions cut 4 bases from V and 8 bases from J, with 15 bases between. CDR3: CASSPSTGAGYTF. The CDR3 DNA is TGTGCCAGCAGCCCATCAACAGGTGCAGGCTACACCTTC.

CDR3 nucleotide sequence: TGTGCCAGCAGCTCCACAGACGCTAGCAATCAGCCCCAGCATTTT. Translated: CASSSTDASNQPQHF. J is TRBJ1-5 and V is TRBV7-9; D remains ambiguous. The CDR3 length is 15 residues. V lost 4 bases and J lost 0, with 10 bases in between. CDR1 is SEHNR and CDR2 is FQNEAQ in the germline V gene (reference sequence).

The table lists this clone with a count of one. This chain joins TRBV5-6 and TRBJ2-1; D perhaps matches TRBD1 (6 bases). CDR1 and CDR2 from the germline V gene are SGHDT and YYEEEE. The CDR3 is 15 amino acids. Trimming took off 0 bases at V and 8 bases at J, with 15 bases between the two ends. In DNA form, the CDR3 reads TGTGCCAGCAGCTTGGTAGGGGGAGATCTGGATGAGCAGTTCTTC. This codes for CASSLVGGDLDEQFF.

CDR3 residues: CASSAPRGADQPQHF. The CDR3 DNA is TGTGCCAGCAGTGCCCCCAGGGGAGCGGATCAGCCCCAGCATTTT. The chain joins TRBV6-1 to TRBJ1-5; possible D gene TRBD1, 6 bases. Germline V lookup: CDR1 MNHNS, CDR2 SASEGT. The CDR3 contains 15 residues. Trimming took 4 bases from V and 5 from J, leaving 15 bases between them.

The chain combines TRBV30 with TRBJ2-2; D ambiguous. The V gene's germline CDR1 is GTSNPN and CDR2 SVGIG (reference sequence). Trimming removed 0 bases from V and 7 bases from J, with 6 bases in between. There are 12 residues in the CDR3. The CDR3 loop is CAWSVYFGELFF. DNA for the CDR3: TGTGCCTGGAGTGTATACTTCGGGGAGCTGTTTTTT.

The chain is built from TRBV29-1 and TRBJ1-2; D not certain. CDR3 length: 11 amino acids. The ends were cut back, 7 bases at V and 7 bases at J, with 13 bases in the middle. Germline CDR1 reads SQVTM; CDR2 reads ANQGSEA. CDR3 in DNA: TGCAGCGGGGCGGGGTTAGGTGGCTACACCTTC. Protein sequence: CSGAGLGGYTF.

V and J are TRBV6-5 and TRBJ2-7; no clear D. Germline-derived CDR1 and CDR2 are MNHEY and SVGAGI. The ends were cut back, 2 bases at V and 2 bases at J, with 4 bases in the middle. CDR3 size: 12 residues. CDR3 loop: CASSYSPYEQYF. CDR3 bases: TGTGCCAGCAGTTACAGTCCCTACGAGCAGTACTTC.

This rearrangement joins TRBV2 to TRBJ2-7, with TRBD1 matching over 7 bases. V shed 5 bases and J 5 bases; nucleotides not matched to a gene: 9. CDR1 and CDR2 from the germline V gene are SNHLY and FYNNEI. This CDR3 region has 14 residues. CDR3 sequence reads: CASSLRTGFHEQYF. CDR3 DNA sequence: TGTGCCAGCAGTCTAAGGACAGGATTCCACGAGCAGTACTTC.